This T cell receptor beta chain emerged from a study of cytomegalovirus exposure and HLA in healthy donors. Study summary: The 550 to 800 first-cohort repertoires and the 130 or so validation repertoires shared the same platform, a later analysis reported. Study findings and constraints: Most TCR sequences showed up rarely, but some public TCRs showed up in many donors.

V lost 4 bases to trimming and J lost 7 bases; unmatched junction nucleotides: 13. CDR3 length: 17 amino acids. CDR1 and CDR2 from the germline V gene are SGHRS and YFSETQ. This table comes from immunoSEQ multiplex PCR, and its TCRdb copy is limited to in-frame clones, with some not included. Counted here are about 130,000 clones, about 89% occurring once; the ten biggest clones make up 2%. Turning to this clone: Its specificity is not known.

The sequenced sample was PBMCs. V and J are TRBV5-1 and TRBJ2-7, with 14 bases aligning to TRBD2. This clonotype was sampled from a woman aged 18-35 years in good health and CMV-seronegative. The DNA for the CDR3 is TGCGCCAGCAGCCTATCGACTAGCGGGAGGGCCTCTTGGGAGCAGTACTTC. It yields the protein CASSLSTSGRASWEQYF.